Listed below are T cell receptor beta chains from one sample, sequenced in a study of cytomegalovirus exposure and HLA in healthy donors. TCRdb's table, derived via immunoSEQ multiplex PCR, lists solely in-frame clones and lacks some. The table has about 170,000 clones, about four fifths seen once. Sample: PBMCs. The receptors derive from a male donor in good health and CMV-seronegative. The CDR3 runs from the conserved cysteine through the conserved F or W. D genes are given only for firm matches. Part of the rows lack a size; the others show once, few, many or a class for expanded clones.

abundance,v_gene,len,j_gene,d_gene,CDR3aa,CDR3nt
once,TRBV6-5,15,TRBJ1-5,TRBD1,CASRPQGVGGQPQHF,TGTGCCAGCAGGCCACAGGGGGTTGGAGGTCAGCCCCAGCATTTT
.,TRBV29-1,13,TRBJ2-4,.,CSAGQLAKNIQYF,TGCAGCGCCGGACAGCTAGCCAAAAACATTCAGTACTTC
.,TRBV28,14,TRBJ2-1,.,CASGTGVSYNEQFF,TGTGCCAGCGGAACGGGAGTGTCCTACAATGAGCAGTTCTTC
.,TRBV5-4,13,TRBJ2-5,TRBD1,CASSVGQQETQYF,TGTGCCAGCAGCGTGGGACAGCAAGAGACCCAGTACTTC
.,TRBV4-2,17,TRBJ2-7,.,CASSQDDYWTSDYEQYF,TGTGCCAGCAGCCAAGATGATTACTGGACTTCGGACTACGAGCAGTACTTC
once,TRBV10-2,12,TRBJ1-3,.,CASTGTGNTIYF,TGCGCCAGCACAGGGACTGGAAACACCATATATTTT
.,TRBV4-1,15,TRBJ1-4,.,CATTKSGTNNERLFF,TGCGCCACCACGAAATCAGGGACAAACAATGAAAGACTGTTTTTT
few,TRBV4-2,15,TRBJ2-1,TRBD2,CASSHESGGDNEQFF,TGTGCCAGCAGCCACGAGAGCGGGGGGGACAATGAGCAGTTCTTC
once,TRBV5-4,18,TRBJ2-3,TRBD2,CASSQTSGGPNPTDTQYF,TGTGCCAGCAGCCAGACTAGCGGGGGGCCGAACCCCACAGATACGCAGTATTTT
.,TRBV13,16,TRBJ2-1,TRBD2,CASSPRRAGGWNEQFF,TGTGCCAGCAGCCCGCGGCGGGCGGGAGGATGGAATGAGCAGTTCTTC
once,TRBV28,16,TRBJ2-5,TRBD2,CASSTEGLAVQETQYF,TGTGCCAGCAGTACCGAAGGACTAGCAGTACAAGAGACCCAGTACTTC
.,TRBV25-1,15,TRBJ2-7,.,CASRKSGSPSYEQYF,TGTGCCAGCAGGAAGTCCGGGTCCCCCTCCTACGAGCAGTACTTC
.,TRBV9,16,TRBJ2-7,TRBD1,CASSVGPGQGGDEQYF,TGTGCCAGCAGCGTAGGTCCCGGACAGGGGGGGGACGAGCAGTACTTC
.,TRBV7-8,15,TRBJ2-1,TRBD1,CASSLVGTGGYEQFF,TGTGCCAGCAGCTTAGTGGGGACAGGGGGCTACGAGCAGTTCTTC